A selection of T cell receptor beta chains follows, all from one sample in a study of human T cells and chemical hapten exposure. TCRdb called the RACE reads again in MiXCR, with one record for every CDR3 protein. The sample lists approximately 370,000 distinct CDR3 sequences; around 5.5% were seen once. The starting material was whole blood, obtained in connection with sensitization to the hapten diphenylcyclopropenone (DPC). The origin of the receptors is a young woman with alopecia areata. Some clones in this sample may be carry-over from other donors' samples. Each CDR3 is given without its conserved first and last residue. The D gene is left open where the match is weak.

v_gene | d_gene | CDR3aa
TRBV29-1 | - | SVGTGTDTQY
TRBV29-1 | TRBD2 | STAGGHETQY
TRBV5-1 | - | ASSLSPYNEQF
TRBV28 | TRBD1 | ASSRPGTGEETQY
TRBV12-3/TRBV12-4 | - | ASSLGLDLAKNIQY
TRBV10-3 | TRBD1 | AIGTGDRGFDQPQH
TRBV12-3/TRBV12-4 | - | ASSSGPRVLNEQF
TRBV27 | - | ASSLAAVNSPLH
TRBV7-8 | - | ASSLGGMGADTQY
TRBV6-4 | - | ASSAGTGPYNEQF
TRBV5-6 | TRBD1 | ASSFEAGQDYYGYT
TRBV7-3 | TRBD1 | ASSSVTGGTEAF
TRBV5-1 | - | ASTIDGASPLH
TRBV6-5 | - | ASSYSGVYQPQH
TRBV12-3/TRBV12-4 | - | ASSPQSSYEQY
TRBV3-1 | TRBD2 | ASSPGTSGYYEQY
TRBV5-1 | TRBD2 | ASSLSLAGETGELF
TRBV7-9 | - | ASSAPGGTEAF
TRBV2 | - | ASSEDGSNQPQH
TRBV12-3/TRBV12-4 | - | ASSFGQRETQY
TRBV4-1 | - | ASSQRTGNYEQY
TRBV3-1 | TRBD2 | ASYLSGGPAGTQY
TRBV13 | - | ASSFRGQGSTPLH
TRBV6-6 | - | ASSYLRASEKLF
TRBV5-4 | - | ASSLVSGEDTQY
TRBV7-8 | TRBD1 | ASSTLDRARTGANVLT
TRBV6-1 | - | ASRWGDTQY
TRBV4-1 | TRBD2 | ASSQLGTSVYYEQY
TRBV6-5 | - | ASSRGQSEAF
TRBV5-1 | TRBD1 | ASSRTGGDTQY
TRBV9 | - | ASSVGAKETQY
TRBV6-2/TRBV6-3 | - | ASKSPVSYNEQF
TRBV27 | - | ASSWVGEWLQETQY
TRBV9 | - | ASSVRVSNSPLH
TRBV20-1 | TRBD1 | SASTGMRSQH
TRBV10-3 | TRBD1 | AISGGQGARKY
TRBV20-1 | TRBD1 | SASGQGANTIY
TRBV7-2 | - | ASSLEGPGGYQPQH
TRBV7-9 | TRBD1 | ASSSGTGGWGGTEAF
TRBV9 | - | ASSVVGGTDTQY
TRBV3-1 | TRBD1 | ASSPQPGGTGTQY
TRBV6-2/TRBV6-3 | - | ASSYPTETQY
TRBV20-1 | TRBD2 | SARNLRGGRTDTQY
TRBV18 | - | ASSPTPDSNQPQH
TRBV24-1 | - | ATSAGGDPNEKLF
TRBV5-1 | - | ASSFGAHNEQF
TRBV6-5 | - | ASTRKDTQY
TRBV20-1 | - | SARDAAGGNHGELF
TRBV7-8 | - | ASSPRQATNQPQH
TRBV20-1 | TRBD1 | SAQGALYSYT
TRBV10-3 | - | AISASGREPTFWENSPLH
TRBV6-5 | - | ASSYSLGEPQH